Sequencing of this TCR beta chain was carried out in a study of T cell responses to AZD1222 COVID-19 vaccine. Points from the study as a whole: Donors skewed white British and female; clonal diversity was possibly underestimated. Vaccine-associated CD4 TCRs ranged over spike, dominating at 160-218 and 743-854.

Remarks on this clone: Antigen specificity is unknown.

The repertoire was sequenced with immunoSEQ multiplex PCR; TCRdb's copy has only in-frame clones and lacks some. The table includes 60,000 to 90,000 clones, roughly 84% detected once. The V segment lost 8 bases and the J segment 2 bases; nucleotides outside the gene matches: 5. This CDR3 spans 13 amino acids. The germline V gene encodes CDR1 LGHNA and CDR2 YNFKEQ. The genes are TRBV4-2 and TRBJ2-5; 7 bases match TRBD2. This receptor was identified in an adult who received the AZD1222 COVID-19 vaccine. The source was peripheral blood, collected 28 days after the second AZD1222 dose. DNA of the CDR3: TGTGCCAGCCGACTAGCAGGGCAAGAGACCCAGTACTTC. This gives the protein CASRLAGQETQYF.